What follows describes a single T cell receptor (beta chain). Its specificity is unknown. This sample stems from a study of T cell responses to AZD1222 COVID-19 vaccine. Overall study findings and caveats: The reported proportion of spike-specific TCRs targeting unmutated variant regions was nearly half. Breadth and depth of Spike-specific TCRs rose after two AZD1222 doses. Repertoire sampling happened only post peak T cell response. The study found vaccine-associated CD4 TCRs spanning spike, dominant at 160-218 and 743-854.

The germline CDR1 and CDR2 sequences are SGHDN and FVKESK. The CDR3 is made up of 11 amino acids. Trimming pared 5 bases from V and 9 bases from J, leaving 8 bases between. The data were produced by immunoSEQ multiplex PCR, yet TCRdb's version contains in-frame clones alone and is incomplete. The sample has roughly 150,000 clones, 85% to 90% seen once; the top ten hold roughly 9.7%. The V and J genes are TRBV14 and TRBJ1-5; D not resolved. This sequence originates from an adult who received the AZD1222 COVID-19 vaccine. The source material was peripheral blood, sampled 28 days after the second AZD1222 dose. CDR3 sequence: CASSFLRPQHF. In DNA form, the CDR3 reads TGTGCCAGCAGCTTTCTTAGGCCCCAGCATTTT.